Here is one T cell receptor (beta chain) with its context. This record comes from a study of blood T cell repertoires in COVID-19. Study background: Acute and convalescent COVID-19 specimens originated in the United States, Italy and Spain. PBMCs, B-cell-depleted T cells, or T cells were the source of the cDNA or gDNA that made up the material.

The data were produced by immunoSEQ multiplex PCR, yet TCRdb's version contains in-frame clones alone and is incomplete. The table includes about 400,000 clones, roughly 90% detected once. The V segment lost 9 bases and the J segment 4 bases; nucleotides outside the gene matches: 3. Germline CDR1 reads MDHEN; CDR2 reads SYDVKM. There are 12 residues in the CDR3. This receptor was identified in a young woman who had recovered from COVID-19. The sample was PBMCs or T cells enriched from blood (not recorded which). This chain connects TRBV28 to TRBJ2-7, with TRBD1 matching 10 bases. The CDR3 bases are TGTGCCAGTTCGGACAGGGGGTACGAGCAGTACTTC. This codes for CASSDRGYEQYF.